This T cell receptor (beta chain) appears in the sequencing data of a study of cytomegalovirus exposure and HLA in healthy donors. Study conclusions and caveats: The classifier reportedly diagnosed cytomegalovirus status with high sensitivity and specificity. Earlier findings revealed that most TCR beta V segments proved productive either about 90% or about 30% of the time.

A word on this clone: Its antigen is undetermined.

The CDR3 spans 11 residues. Germline CDR1 reads MNHEY; CDR2 reads SVGAGI. Trimming stripped 11 bases from V and 1 base from J, with 5 bases between. It was with 60 Vbeta and 13 Jbeta primers that the PCR ran. Method: immunoSEQ multiplex PCR; TCRdb's copy keeps in-frame clones and lacks some. The table has about 160,000 clones, roughly 80% seen once. The sequencing input was PBMCs. The source is a man between 40 and 49 years old in good health and CMV-seronegative. The chain is built from TRBV6-5 and TRBJ2-2, with D possibly being TRBD2 (5 bases). CDR3 in DNA: TGTGCCGCGGGGAACACCGGGGAGCTGTTTTTT. Its translation: CAAGNTGELFF.